The 17 T cell receptor beta chains below were found in one sample sequenced in a study of shared clonotypes between healthy human individuals. Libraries were prepared by immunoSEQ multiplex PCR; TCRdb keeps only in-frame clonotypes and omits some of them. Of 2 million to 2.5 million clones listed, 90% to 96% are singletons. Sample: naive CD4+ T cells sorted from blood. The subset here: CD45RA+ positively selected. The origin of the receptors is a man younger than 35 in good health.

The chain recombines TRBV5-1 with TRBJ2-7; 14 bases align to TRBD2. CDR3 length: 15 residues. The germline gives CDR1 SGHRS, CDR2 YFSETQ. V shed 2 bases and J 9 bases; nucleotides not matched to a gene: 7. The CDR3 protein is CASSFLGLAGEPQYF. The CDR3 DNA follows: TGCGCCAGCAGCTTCCTGGGACTAGCGGGAGAGCCGCAGTACTTC.

This clone was observed once. The chain recombines TRBV5-4 with TRBJ2-5; 10 bases are a match to TRBD1. The CDR3 consists of 15 residues. V lost 3 bases and J lost 5; bases outside the gene matches: 7. CDR1 is SGHNT and CDR2 is YYREEE in the germline V gene (reference sequence). CDR3: CASSWTGGGEETQYF. CDR3 bases: TGTGCCAGCAGCTGGACAGGGGGGGGAGAGGAGACCCAGTACTTC.

The chain uses TRBV29-1 and TRBJ2-5, with D tentatively TRBD2 (7 bases). Germline CDR1 SQVTM, CDR2 ANQGSEA. The CDR3 contains 13 residues. As DNA, the CDR3 is TGCAGACTTGAACCCCGGGGGGCAGAGACCCAGTACTTC. Translating it yields CRLEPRGAETQYF.

The chain links TRBV5-1 to TRBJ2-3; 9 nucleotides align to TRBD2. Germline trimming cut 2 bases from V and 5 bases from J; bases unmatched to any gene: 9. The germline gives CDR1 SGHRS, CDR2 YFSETQ. The CDR3 spans 16 residues. CDR3 DNA sequence: TGCGCCAGCAGCTTTGGGGTAGCGGGAGCAAAAGATACGCAGTATTTT. It encodes CASSFGVAGAKDTQYF.

The chain uses TRBV13 and TRBJ2-7; 7 bases are a match to TRBD2. This CDR3 is 14 amino acids long. Losses at the gene ends were 6 bases for V and 0 bases for J; bases not matched to a gene: 5. From germline, CDR1 is PRHDT and CDR2 FYEKMQ (reference sequence). CDR3 in DNA: TGTGCCAGCAGTATCTGGGACTACTCCTACGAGCAGTACTTC. Its translation is CASSIWDYSYEQYF.

The V and J genes are TRBV18 and TRBJ2-5, with no clear D. This CDR3 region has 11 residues. V was clipped by 8 bases and J by 1 base, with 5 bases between them. The germline V gene encodes CDR1 KGHSH and CDR2 LQKENI. For the CDR3, the DNA is TGTGCCAGCCTTCTCCAAGAGACCCAGTACTTC. Its protein is CASLLQETQYF.

The rearrangement uses TRBV6-1 and TRBJ1-5, with D unresolved. CDR1 and CDR2 (germline): MNHNS, SASEGT. The CDR3 length is 13 residues. V was shortened by 6 bases and J by 3 bases, with 9 bases between the two germline ends. In nucleotides, the CDR3 is TGTGCCAGCAGGCAGCCCGCCAATCAGCCCCAGCATTTT. Its protein product is CASRQPANQPQHF.

J is TRBJ1-1 and V is TRBV7-9; tentatively, D is TRBD1 (5 bases). CDR1 and CDR2 from the germline V gene are SEHNR and FQNEAQ (reference sequence). V lost 4 bases and J lost 0, with 21 bases in between. The CDR3 runs to 18 residues. CDR3 sequence reads: CASSSPRGRPIMNTEAFF. The CDR3 region has the DNA TGTGCCAGCAGCTCACCCCGGGGACGCCCGATCATGAACACTGAAGCTTTCTTT.

This chain uses TRBV4-2 with TRBJ2-7; 12 bases line up with TRBD1. This CDR3 has 16 residues. V lost 1 base, J lost 6 bases, and 7 bases stayed unmatched. Germline CDR1 and CDR2: LGHNA and YNFKEQ. This chain's CDR3 is CASSQVAGTGGIEQYF. In DNA, the CDR3 is TGTGCCAGCAGCCAAGTAGCCGGGACAGGGGGCATCGAGCAGTACTTC.

This chain connects TRBV30 to TRBJ1-3; 8 bases agree with TRBD1. CDR3 length equals 13 residues. CDR1 and CDR2 from the germline V gene are GTSNPN and SVGIG (reference sequence). The CDR3 region has the DNA TGTGCTTCGGGGACAGGCTCTGGAAACACCATATATTTT. It encodes CASGTGSGNTIYF.

This clone was picked up a small number of times. The gene calls are TRBV30 and TRBJ1-5; the D gene is possibly TRBD1 (5 bases). V gave up 4 bases and J gave up 2 bases, with 15 bases separating them. Per the germline V gene, CDR1 is GTSNPN and CDR2 is SVGIG (reference sequence). The CDR3 has 15 amino acids. CDR3: CAWNARGRGNQPQHF. In nucleotides, the CDR3 is TGTGCCTGGAATGCAAGGGGACGGGGCAATCAGCCCCAGCATTTT.

The V and J genes are TRBV10-3 and TRBJ2-2; D may match TRBD1 or TRBD2 (5 bases each). The CDR3 is 12 residues long. CDR1 is ENHRY and CDR2 is SYGVKD in the germline V gene. Trimming cost V 8 bases and J 6 bases, with 10 bases left between them. In nucleotides, the CDR3 is TGTGCCATCCAGTGGGGGTCCGGGGAGCTGTTTTTT. This gives the protein CAIQWGSGELFF.

J is TRBJ2-7 and V is TRBV4-1, with 7 bases identical to TRBD2. CDR3 length: 14 amino acids. V shed 0 bases and J 4 bases; nucleotides not matched to a gene: 3. The germline V gene encodes CDR1 MGHRA and CDR2 YSYEKL. CDR3 coding DNA: TGCGCCAGCAGCCAAGAGGCGGGAGCATACGAGCAGTACTTC. Amino acids: CASSQEAGAYEQYF.

The chain links TRBV28 to TRBJ2-1; 7 bases match TRBD2. Germline loops: CDR1 MDHEN, CDR2 SYDVKM. This CDR3 is built from 13 residues. Trimming removed 6 bases from V and 4 bases from J; junction bases left unmatched: 3. The DNA for the CDR3 is TGTGCCAGCAGGGGGGAGGGATACAATGAGCAGTTCTTC. Encoded protein: CASRGEGYNEQFF.

The V gene is TRBV7-2, the J gene TRBJ2-2, with D possibly TRBD2 on 5 matching bases. The V gene's germline CDR1 is SGHTA and CDR2 FQGNSA. The V end was cut by 4 bases, the J end by 6 bases, with 12 bases between. The CDR3 is 14 residues long. DNA for the CDR3: TGTGCCAGCAGCTATGAACCTAGCCCCGGGGAGCTGTTTTTT. Protein: CASSYEPSPGELFF.

The chain has TRBV10-3 and TRBJ1-6, with unresolved D. V was pared by 8 bases and J by 7 bases, with 21 bases between. Germline CDR1 reads ENHRY; CDR2 reads SYGVKD. The length of the CDR3 is 16 residues. CDR3 loop: CAIGRGESTPNSPLHF. CDR3 sequence (DNA): TGTGCCATCGGACGCGGGGAGTCCACTCCAAATTCACCCCTCCACTTT.

V and J are TRBV28 and TRBJ1-1; 7 positions agree with TRBD1. The CDR3 contains 13 residues. Trimming removed 6 bases from V and 5 bases from J; junction bases left unmatched: 6. Germline CDR1 and CDR2: MDHEN and SYDVKM. The CDR3 coding sequence is TGTGCCAGCAGCCTACAGGGGCGGACTGAAGCTTTCTTT. This gives the protein CASSLQGRTEAFF.